Listed below are T cell receptor beta chains from one sample, sequenced in a study of breast tumors, draining lymph nodes, adjacent tissues. Via MiXCR, TCRdb re-called the multiplex PCR reads, giving one row per CDR3 protein. The sample has about 230,000 distinct CDR3 sequences, approximately 29% seen once. The specimen sequenced was axillary lymph node tissue. The receptors stem from a female donor with breast cancer. Some clones in this sample may be carry-over from other donors' samples. CDR3s include the opening cysteine and the closing phenylalanine or tryptophan. The D gene is left open where the match is weak. Clone size is given for some rows only: seen once, a few or many times, or a class if the clone is expanded.

abundance	v_gene	d_gene	j_gene	CDR3aa	CDR3nt
NA	TRBV7-9	NA	TRBJ2-7	CAQLSYEQYF	TGTGCCCAGCTATCCTACGAGCAGTACTTC
NA	TRBV6-5	NA	TRBJ2-1	CASRRRRNNEQFF	TGTGCCTCACGCCGGAGGAGAAACAATGAGCAGTTCTTC
few	TRBV12-3/TRBV12-4	TRBD2	TRBJ2-7	CASSFYGGRAYEQYF	TGTGCCAGCAGTTTCTATGGCGGGAGAGCCTACGAGCAGTACTTC
NA	TRBV18	NA	TRBJ2-2	CASSPLEGTGELFF	TGTGCCAGCTCACCGCTCGAGGGAACCGGGGAGCTGTTTTTT
many	TRBV11-2	TRBD1	TRBJ2-2	CASSLAGTANTGELFF	TGTGCCAGCAGCTTAGCCGGGACAGCGAACACCGGGGAGCTGTTTTTT
many	TRBV5-1	TRBD2	TRBJ2-5	CASSLGSGGGETQYF	TGCGCCAGCAGCTTGGGGTCGGGAGGTGGGGAGACCCAGTACTTC
many	TRBV5-1	TRBD1	TRBJ2-5	CATTSGQGRDTQYF	TGCGCCACCACATCGGGACAGGGGAGGGACACCCAGTACTTC
many	TRBV30	NA	TRBJ1-6	CAWAGEINSPLHF	TGTGCCTGGGCGGGGGAGATCAATTCACCCCTCCACTTT
many	TRBV7-2	NA	TRBJ2-5	CASSLTHSSQGTQYF	TGTGCCAGCAGCTTAACCCACAGTTCACAAGGGACCCAGTACTTC
many	TRBV25-1	TRBD1	TRBJ1-5	CASSDTGGNQPQHF	TGTGCCAGCAGTGATACAGGGGGCAATCAGCCCCAGCATTTT
many	TRBV5-1	NA	TRBJ2-7	CASSPTMGRTEYLSYEQYF	TGCGCCAGCAGCCCAACCATGGGCAGGACCGAATATCTATCCTACGAGCAGTACTTC
many	TRBV3-2	NA	TRBJ2-3	CASSPYGDTGTDTQYF	TGTGCCAGCAGCCCGTATGGGGACACCGGCACAGATACGCAGTATTTT
once	TRBV20-1	TRBD2	TRBJ2-5	CSARDGGGPAGETQYF	TGCAGTGCCAGAGATGGGGGAGGGCCAGCAGGAGAGACCCAGTACTTC
many	TRBV12-5	NA	TRBJ2-3	CANRRWRRAPTDTQYF	TGTGCTAACCGGAGGTGGAGGAGGGCCCCCACAGATACGCAGTATTTT
NA	TRBV5-1	NA	TRBJ2-1	CASSSAGGPGNEQFF	TGCGCCAGCAGCTCGGCTGGCGGCCCCGGCAATGAGCAGTTCTTC
many	TRBV12-3/TRBV12-4	NA	TRBJ2-7	CASSLGLYPDF	TGTGCCAGCAGTTTGGGACTCTACCCGGACTTC
NA	TRBV2	NA	TRBJ2-1	CASSGRSAYNEQFF	TGTGCTAGCAGTGGACGGTCCGCCTACAATGAGCAGTTCTTC
many	TRBV6-6	NA	TRBJ1-5	CASSLDGSSSQPQHF	TGTGCCAGCAGTTTGGACGGATCGAGTAGTCAGCCCCAGCATTTT
NA	TRBV20-1	NA	TRBJ2-5	CSASEGGQETQYF	TGCAGTGCTAGTGAAGGGGGCCAAGAGACCCAGTACTTC
NA	TRBV20-1	NA	TRBJ2-4	CSARPQGYRSKNIQYF	TGCAGTGCTAGACCCCAGGGTTATCGGTCCAAAAACATTCAGTACTTC
NA	TRBV7-9	TRBD2	TRBJ2-2	CASSFVPGLAGGPSGELFF	TGTGCCAGCAGCTTTGTACCGGGACTAGCGGGAGGGCCGAGCGGGGAGCTGTTTTTT
NA	TRBV28	NA	TRBJ1-4	CASSEVSTNEKLFF	TGTGCCAGCAGTGAAGTATCAACTAATGAAAAACTGTTCTTT
NA	TRBV12-3/TRBV12-4	TRBD1	TRBJ2-1	CASFGSGGHQQFF	TGTGCCAGCTTCGGATCAGGGGGACATCAGCAGTTCTTC
NA	TRBV7-3	TRBD1	TRBJ2-5	CARSPDRGRETRYF	TGTGCCCGCAGCCCGGACAGGGGGCGGGAGACCCGGTACTTC
NA	TRBV7-2	TRBD2	TRBJ2-7	CASSSRTPLAGGLYEQYF	TGTGCCAGCAGCTCACGAACGCCCCTAGCGGGAGGGCTCTACGAGCAGTACTTC
many	TRBV5-6	TRBD1	TRBJ1-2	CASSFVGQGARYGYTF	TGTGCCAGCAGCTTTGTCGGGCAGGGGGCGCGGTATGGCTACACCTTC
many	TRBV7-2	NA	TRBJ2-2	CASSLRPGLVGGELFF	TGTGCCAGCAGCCTACGCCCGGGTCTAGTTGGCGGGGAGCTGTTTTTT
once	TRBV2	TRBD1	TRBJ1-3	CASRRTGAWNTIYF	TGTGCCAGCAGGAGAACAGGGGCATGGAACACCATATATTTT
many	TRBV20-1	NA	TRBJ1-5	CSARGSVSNQPQHF	TGCAGTGCTAGGGGTTCGGTTAGCAATCAGCCCCAGCATTTT
many	TRBV9	TRBD1	TRBJ2-7	CASSLRTGSEQYF	TGTGCCAGCAGCTTACGGACAGGGTCCGAGCAGTACTTC
many	TRBV19	NA	TRBJ1-5	CASSTMGGRQPQHF	TGTGCCAGTAGTACCATGGGCGGTCGGCAGCCCCAGCATTTT
NA	TRBV7-2	NA	TRBJ1-1	CASSLVQVAATEALF	TGTGCCAGCAGCTTAGTCCAGGTGGCGGCCACTGAAGCTCTCTTT
many	TRBV7-6	NA	TRBJ2-1	CASSLDVDEIYNEQFF	TGTGCCAGCAGCTTAGACGTGGACGAAATCTACAATGAGCAGTTCTTC
NA	TRBV24-1	TRBD1	TRBJ1-5	CATSDATGGTGNQPQHF	TGTGCCACCAGTGATGCCACAGGGGGCACGGGCAATCAGCCCCAGCATTTT
many	TRBV12-3/TRBV12-4	TRBD1	TRBJ2-5	CASSRQGLRETQYF	TGTGCCAGCAGTCGACAGGGCCTCCGAGAGACCCAGTACTTC
many	TRBV20-1	NA	TRBJ2-5	CSARLPSVRGTQYF	TGCAGTGCTAGACTGCCCTCAGTGCGAGGGACCCAGTACTTC
once	TRBV4-1	NA	TRBJ2-7	CASSQADQSYDEQYF	TGCGCCAGCAGCCAGGCGGACCAGTCGTACGACGAGCAGTACTTC
many	TRBV5-1	NA	TRBJ2-1	CASSLDISSYNEQFF	TGCGCCAGCAGCTTGGATATTAGCTCCTACAATGAGCAGTTCTTC
many	TRBV7-9	TRBD2	TRBJ2-6	CASTESGLAGIGANVLTF	TGTGCCAGCACCGAATCCGGACTAGCGGGAATTGGGGCCAACGTCCTGACTTTC
many	TRBV18	NA	TRBJ1-6	CASSPLRNSPLHF	TGTGCCAGCTCACCACTGCGGAATTCACCCCTCCACTTT
NA	TRBV9	NA	TRBJ2-3	CARVSGTDTQYF	TGTGCTAGAGTCTCCGGCACAGATACGCAGTATTTT